These T cell receptor beta chains were read from a single sample in a study of blood T cell repertoires in COVID-19. The assay was immunoSEQ multiplex PCR, and TCRdb's table has in-frame clones only and misses some. The sample comprises 150,000 to 200,000 clones, 87% of which are singletons, and 0.95% to 1.5% rests with the top ten. Sequencing input: PBMCs or T cells enriched from blood (not recorded which). The source is a human donor with acute COVID-19. The donor label of this sample is uncertain. The CDR3 runs from the conserved cysteine through the conserved F or W. A D gene is named only where the DNA matches it firmly. Not every row has a clone size; where given, it reads once, few, many or a size class.

v_gene: TRBV5-4; d_gene: TRBD2; abundance: once; j_gene: TRBJ2-5; CDR3aa: CASSLTSGEGETQYF; CDR3nt: TGTGCCAGCAGCTTGACCAGCGGGGAGGGGGAGACCCAGTACTTC
v_gene: TRBV6-1; d_gene: TRBD1; abundance: .; j_gene: TRBJ2-5; CDR3aa: CASSGVLSRQGLETQYF; CDR3nt: TGTGCCAGCAGTGGGGTCCTCTCTCGACAGGGTTTGGAGACCCAGTACTTC
v_gene: TRBV7-6; d_gene: .; abundance: .; j_gene: TRBJ1-3; CDR3aa: CASSSPGYDSGNTIYF; CDR3nt: TGTGCCAGCAGCTCCCCGGGGTATGACTCCGGAAACACCATATATTTT
v_gene: TRBV10-3; d_gene: .; abundance: .; j_gene: TRBJ2-1; CDR3aa: CAISESGSSSTTYNEQFF; CDR3nt: TGTGCCATCAGTGAGTCAGGGTCTAGTTCGACTACCTACAATGAGCAGTTCTTC
v_gene: TRBV9; d_gene: TRBD2; abundance: .; j_gene: TRBJ2-3; CDR3aa: CASSVVTSWGVNTDTQYF; CDR3nt: TGTGCCAGCAGCGTAGTGACTAGCTGGGGGGTGAACACAGATACGCAGTATTTT
v_gene: TRBV5-4; d_gene: TRBD2; abundance: .; j_gene: TRBJ2-2; CDR3aa: CASSLAGGPVGELFF; CDR3nt: TGTGCCAGCAGCTTAGCGGGGGGGCCGGTCGGGGAGCTGTTTTTT
v_gene: TRBV4-2; d_gene: .; abundance: .; j_gene: TRBJ1-1; CDR3aa: CASRSLQVLGRPADTEAFF; CDR3nt: TGTGCCAGCCGGTCGTTACAGGTATTAGGCAGGCCCGCGGACACTGAAGCTTTCTTT
v_gene: TRBV5-1; d_gene: .; abundance: .; j_gene: TRBJ1-1; CDR3aa: CASSLARVNTEAFF; CDR3nt: TGCGCCAGCAGCTTGGCCCGTGTAAACACTGAAGCTTTCTTT
v_gene: TRBV18; d_gene: TRBD2; abundance: .; j_gene: TRBJ2-7; CDR3aa: CASSQTSPFLGGGISYEQYF; CDR3nt: TGTGCCAGCTCACAGACTTCACCCTTCCTTGGCGGGGGGATCTCCTACGAGCAGTACTTC
v_gene: TRBV6-2/TRBV6-3; d_gene: .; abundance: few; j_gene: TRBJ1-6; CDR3aa: CASSSGASSPLHF; CDR3nt: TGTGCCAGCAGTTCAGGGGCAAGTTCACCCCTCCACTTT
v_gene: TRBV29-1; d_gene: TRBD1; abundance: .; j_gene: TRBJ1-5; CDR3aa: CSVATGASNQPQHF; CDR3nt: TGCAGCGTTGCGACAGGGGCAAGCAATCAGCCCCAGCATTTT
v_gene: TRBV7-9; d_gene: TRBD1; abundance: .; j_gene: TRBJ1-1; CDR3aa: CASSPGTGVMNTEAFF; CDR3nt: TGTGCCAGCAGCCCCGGGACAGGGGTAATGAACACTGAAGCTTTCTTT
v_gene: TRBV7-6; d_gene: .; abundance: .; j_gene: TRBJ2-5; CDR3aa: CASSLGAGGRETQYF; CDR3nt: TGTGCCAGCAGCTTAGGAGCGGGCGGTAGGGAGACCCAGTACTTC
v_gene: TRBV5-4; d_gene: TRBD1; abundance: .; j_gene: TRBJ1-1; CDR3aa: CASSLGQVKGTEAFF; CDR3nt: TGTGCCAGCAGCCTGGGACAGGTCAAGGGCACTGAAGCTTTCTTT
v_gene: TRBV28; d_gene: TRBD1; abundance: .; j_gene: TRBJ1-2; CDR3aa: CASSSPTGQGHGYTF; CDR3nt: TGTGCCAGCAGTTCCCCCACCGGACAGGGGCATGGCTACACCTTC
v_gene: TRBV27; d_gene: TRBD1; abundance: .; j_gene: TRBJ2-7; CDR3aa: CASSFGTGVAYEQYF; CDR3nt: TGTGCCAGCAGTTTTGGGACAGGGGTGGCTTACGAGCAGTACTTC
v_gene: TRBV27; d_gene: TRBD2; abundance: .; j_gene: TRBJ2-7; CDR3aa: CASSSGTSYYEQYF; CDR3nt: TGTGCCAGCAGTTCAGGGACTAGTTATTACGAGCAGTACTTC
v_gene: TRBV10-1; d_gene: TRBD1; abundance: .; j_gene: TRBJ1-1; CDR3aa: CASSEYRGGEAFF; CDR3nt: TGCGCCAGCAGTGAGTACAGGGGAGGTGAAGCTTTCTTT
v_gene: TRBV27; d_gene: .; abundance: .; j_gene: TRBJ2-3; CDR3aa: CATKGLSGARVDTQYF; CDR3nt: TGTGCCACGAAGGGACTTTCGGGAGCCCGGGTAGATACGCAGTATTTT
v_gene: TRBV6-1; d_gene: TRBD1; abundance: few; j_gene: TRBJ1-2; CDR3aa: CASSETGVASSYTF; CDR3nt: TGTGCCAGCAGTGAAACAGGGGTCGCTTCTTCCTACACCTTC
v_gene: TRBV15; d_gene: .; abundance: .; j_gene: TRBJ2-7; CDR3aa: CATSRDGEASYEQYF; CDR3nt: TGTGCCACCAGCAGAGATGGAGAGGCTTCCTACGAGCAGTACTTC
v_gene: TRBV6-5; d_gene: .; abundance: .; j_gene: TRBJ2-7; CDR3aa: CASKLGALEQYF; CDR3nt: TGTGCCAGCAAGTTGGGGGCTCTCGAGCAGTACTTC
v_gene: TRBV28; d_gene: .; abundance: once; j_gene: TRBJ1-5; CDR3aa: CASSSGAAGQPQHF; CDR3nt: TGTGCCAGCAGTTCCGGGGCAGCGGGACAGCCCCAGCATTTT
v_gene: TRBV19; d_gene: TRBD1; abundance: .; j_gene: TRBJ1-6; CDR3aa: CASSKDRGNTDSPLHF; CDR3nt: TGTGCCAGTAGTAAGGACAGGGGCAATACGGATTCACCCCTCCACTTT